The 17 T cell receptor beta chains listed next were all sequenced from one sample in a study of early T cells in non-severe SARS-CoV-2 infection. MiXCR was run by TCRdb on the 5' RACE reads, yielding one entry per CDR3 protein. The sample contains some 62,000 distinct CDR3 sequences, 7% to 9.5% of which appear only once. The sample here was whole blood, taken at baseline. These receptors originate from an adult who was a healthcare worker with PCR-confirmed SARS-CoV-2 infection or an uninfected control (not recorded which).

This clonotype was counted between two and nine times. The CDR3 nucleotides are TGTGCCAGCCGAATTGCGGATCCCTATGGCTACACCTTC. Translation gives CASRIADPYGYTF. This chain uses TRBV6-2 or TRBV6-3 with TRBJ1-2, with D uncertain. The germline V gene encodes CDR1 MNHEY and CDR2 SVGEGT. The V gene lost 8 bases and the J gene lost 4 bases, with 14 bases spanning the gap. The CDR3 extends over 13 amino acids.

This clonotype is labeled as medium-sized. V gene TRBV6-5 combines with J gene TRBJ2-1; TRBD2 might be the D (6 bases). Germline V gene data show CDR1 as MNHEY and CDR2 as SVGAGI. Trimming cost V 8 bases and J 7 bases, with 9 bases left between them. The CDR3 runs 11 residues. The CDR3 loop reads CASWSGNEQFF. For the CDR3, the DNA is TGTGCCAGCTGGAGCGGGAATGAGCAGTTCTTC.

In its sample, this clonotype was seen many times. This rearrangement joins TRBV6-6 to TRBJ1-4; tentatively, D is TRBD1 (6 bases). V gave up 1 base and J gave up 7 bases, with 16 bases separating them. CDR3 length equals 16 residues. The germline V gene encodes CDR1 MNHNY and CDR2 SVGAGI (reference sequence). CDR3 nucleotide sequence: TGTGCCAGCAGTTACTTAAGGACAGCAAAGAGTGAAAAACTGTTTTTT. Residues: CASSYLRTAKSEKLFF.

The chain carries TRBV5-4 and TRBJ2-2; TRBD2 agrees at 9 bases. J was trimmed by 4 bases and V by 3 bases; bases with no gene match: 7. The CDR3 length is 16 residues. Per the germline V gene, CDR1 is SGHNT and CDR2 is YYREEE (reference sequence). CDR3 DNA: TGTGCCAGCAGCTGGGGTAGCGGGAGTGTCACCGGGGAGCTGTTTTTT. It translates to CASSWGSGSVTGELFF.

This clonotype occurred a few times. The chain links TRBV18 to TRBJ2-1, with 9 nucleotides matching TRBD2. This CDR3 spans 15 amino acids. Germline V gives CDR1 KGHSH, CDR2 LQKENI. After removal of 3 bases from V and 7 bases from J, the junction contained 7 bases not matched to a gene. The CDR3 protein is CASSPRLAEENEQFF. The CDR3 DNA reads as TGTGCCAGCTCACCTCGACTAGCGGAGGAAAATGAGCAGTTCTTC.

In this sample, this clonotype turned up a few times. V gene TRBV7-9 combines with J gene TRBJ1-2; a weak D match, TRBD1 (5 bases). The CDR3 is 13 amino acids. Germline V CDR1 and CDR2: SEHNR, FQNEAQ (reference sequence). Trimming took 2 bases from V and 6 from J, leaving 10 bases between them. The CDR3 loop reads CASSLNLGHGYTF. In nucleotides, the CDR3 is TGTGCCAGCAGCTTAAATCTGGGGCATGGCTACACCTTC. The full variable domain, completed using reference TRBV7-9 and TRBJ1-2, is DTGVSQNPRHKITKRGQNVTFRCDPISEHNRLYWYRQTLGQGPEFLTYFQNEAQLEKSRLLSDRFSAERPKGSFSTLEIQRTEQGDSAMYLCASSLNLGHGYTFGSGTRLTVV.

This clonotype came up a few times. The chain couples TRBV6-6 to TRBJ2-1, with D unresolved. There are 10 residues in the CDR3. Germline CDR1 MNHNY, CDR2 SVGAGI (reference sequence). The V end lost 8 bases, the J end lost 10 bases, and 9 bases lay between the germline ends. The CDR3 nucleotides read TGTGCCAGCGCAGATGGGGAGCAGTTCTTC. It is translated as CASADGEQFF.

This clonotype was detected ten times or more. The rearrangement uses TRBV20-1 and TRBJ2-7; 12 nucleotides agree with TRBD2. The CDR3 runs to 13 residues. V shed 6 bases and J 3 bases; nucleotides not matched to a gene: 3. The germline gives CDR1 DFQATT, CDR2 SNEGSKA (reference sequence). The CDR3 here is CSARLAGVYEQYF. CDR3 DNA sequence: TGCAGTGCCCGACTAGCGGGAGTCTACGAGCAGTACTTC.

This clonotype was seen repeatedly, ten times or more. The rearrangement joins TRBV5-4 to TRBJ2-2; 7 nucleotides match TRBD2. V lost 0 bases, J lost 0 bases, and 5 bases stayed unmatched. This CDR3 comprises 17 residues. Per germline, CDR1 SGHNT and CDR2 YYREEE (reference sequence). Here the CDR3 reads CASSLAPLAANTGELFF. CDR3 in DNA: TGTGCCAGCAGCTTGGCGCCGCTAGCGGCGAACACCGGGGAGCTGTTTTTT.

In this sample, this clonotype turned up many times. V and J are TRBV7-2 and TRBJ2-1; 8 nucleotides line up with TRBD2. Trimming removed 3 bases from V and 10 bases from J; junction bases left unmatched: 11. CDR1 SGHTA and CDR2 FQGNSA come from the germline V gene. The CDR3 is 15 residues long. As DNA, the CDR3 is TGTGCCAGCAGCTTTCACGGACTAGCTTCAGGGGAGCAGTTCTTC. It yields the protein CASSFHGLASGEQFF.

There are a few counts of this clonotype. The CDR3: CASRGQATYGYTF. The CDR3 region has the DNA TGTGCCAGTAGGGGACAGGCGACCTATGGCTACACCTTC. The rearrangement joins TRBV19 to TRBJ1-2; 8 bases agree with TRBD1. This CDR3 is built from 13 residues. Germline V gene data show CDR1 as LNHDA and CDR2 as SQIVND (reference sequence). The J segment lost 4 bases and the V segment lost 6 bases, leaving 4 bases of the junction unmatched.

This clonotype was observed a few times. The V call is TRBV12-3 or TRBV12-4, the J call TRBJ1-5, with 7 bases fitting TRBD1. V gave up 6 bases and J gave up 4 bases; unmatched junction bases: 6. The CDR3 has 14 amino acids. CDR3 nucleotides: TGTGCCAGCAGCCTGACAGGGAATAATCAGCCCCAGCATTTT. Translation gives CASSLTGNNQPQHF.

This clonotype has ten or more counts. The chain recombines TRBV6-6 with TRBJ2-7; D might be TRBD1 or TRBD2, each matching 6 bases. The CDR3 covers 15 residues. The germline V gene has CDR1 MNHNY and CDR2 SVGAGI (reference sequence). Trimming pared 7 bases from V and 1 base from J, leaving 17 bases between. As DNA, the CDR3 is TGTGCCAGCACGGGACGGGGGCCTAAATCCTACGAGCAGTACTTC. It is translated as CASTGRGPKSYEQYF.

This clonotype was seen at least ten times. CDR3 nucleotides: TGCGCCAGCCGGGGCCAGGTCCAAGAGACCCAGTACTTC. Protein sequence: CASRGQVQETQYF. The chain has TRBV5-1 and TRBJ2-5, with D perhaps TRBD1 or TRBD2 (5 bases each). V was trimmed by 7 bases and J by 1 base, leaving 11 bases between them. The CDR3 sequence is 13 residues long. CDR1 and CDR2 from the germline V gene are SGHRS and YFSETQ.

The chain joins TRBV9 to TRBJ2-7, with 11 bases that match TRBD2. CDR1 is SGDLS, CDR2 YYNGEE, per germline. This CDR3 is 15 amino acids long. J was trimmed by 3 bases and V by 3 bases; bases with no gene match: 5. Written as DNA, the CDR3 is TGTGCCAGCAGCGGCGGGACTAGCGGAAGCTACGAGCAGTACTTC. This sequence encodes CASSGGTSGSYEQYF.

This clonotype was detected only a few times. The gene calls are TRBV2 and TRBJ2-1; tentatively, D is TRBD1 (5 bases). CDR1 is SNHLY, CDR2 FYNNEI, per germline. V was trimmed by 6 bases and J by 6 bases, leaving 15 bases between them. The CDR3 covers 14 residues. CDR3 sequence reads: CASSYEGAANEQFF. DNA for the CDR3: TGTGCCAGCAGCTACGAAGGGGCGGCCAATGAGCAGTTCTTC.

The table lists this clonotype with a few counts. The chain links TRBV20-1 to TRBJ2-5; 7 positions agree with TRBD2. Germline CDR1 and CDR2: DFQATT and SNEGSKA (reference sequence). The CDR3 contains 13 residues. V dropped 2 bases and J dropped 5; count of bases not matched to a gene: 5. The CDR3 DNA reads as TGCAGTGCTAGACGGTCTAGCGGTGAGACCCAGTACTTC. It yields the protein CSARRSSGETQYF.